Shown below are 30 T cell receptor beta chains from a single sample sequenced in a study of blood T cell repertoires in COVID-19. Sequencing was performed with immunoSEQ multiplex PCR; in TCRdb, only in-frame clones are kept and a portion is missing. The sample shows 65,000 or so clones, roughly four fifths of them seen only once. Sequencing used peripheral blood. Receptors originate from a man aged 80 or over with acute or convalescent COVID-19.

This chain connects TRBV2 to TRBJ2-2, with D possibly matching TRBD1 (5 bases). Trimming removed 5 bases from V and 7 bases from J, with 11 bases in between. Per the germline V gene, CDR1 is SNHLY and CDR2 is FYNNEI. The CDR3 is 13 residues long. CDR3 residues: CASSSDQGGELFF. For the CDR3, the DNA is TGTGCCAGCAGTTCGGATCAGGGCGGGGAGCTGTTTTTT.

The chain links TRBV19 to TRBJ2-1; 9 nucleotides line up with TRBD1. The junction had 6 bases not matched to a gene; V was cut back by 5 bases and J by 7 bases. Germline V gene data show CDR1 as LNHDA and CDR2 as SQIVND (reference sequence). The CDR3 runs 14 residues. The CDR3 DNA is TGTGCCAGTAGTGTGACAGGGGGTGAGAATGAGCAGTTCTTC. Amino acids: CASSVTGGENEQFF.

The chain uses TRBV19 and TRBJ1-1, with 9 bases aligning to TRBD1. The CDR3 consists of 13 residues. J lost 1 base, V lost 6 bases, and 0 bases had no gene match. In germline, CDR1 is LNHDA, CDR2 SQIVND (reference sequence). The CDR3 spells CASRGQGNTEAFF. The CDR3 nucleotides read TGTGCCAGTAGGGGACAGGGGAACACTGAAGCTTTCTTT.

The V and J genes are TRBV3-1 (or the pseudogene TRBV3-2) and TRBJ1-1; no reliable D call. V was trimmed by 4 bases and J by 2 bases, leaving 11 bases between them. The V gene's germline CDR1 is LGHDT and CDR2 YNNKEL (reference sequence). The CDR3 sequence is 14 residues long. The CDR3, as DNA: TGTGCCAGCAGCCCCCCCCATAGAAACACTGAAGCTTTCTTT. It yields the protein CASSPPHRNTEAFF.

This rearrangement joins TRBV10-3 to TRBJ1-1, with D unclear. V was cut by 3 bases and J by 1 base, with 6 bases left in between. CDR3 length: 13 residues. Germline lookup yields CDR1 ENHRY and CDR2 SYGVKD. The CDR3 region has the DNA TGTGCCATCAGTGATAACGGGAACACTGAAGCTTTCTTT. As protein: CAISDNGNTEAFF.

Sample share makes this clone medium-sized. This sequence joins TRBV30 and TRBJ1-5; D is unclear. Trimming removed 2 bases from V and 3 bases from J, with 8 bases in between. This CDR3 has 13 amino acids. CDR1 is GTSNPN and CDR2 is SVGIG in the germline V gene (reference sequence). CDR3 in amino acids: CAWSINTNQPQHF. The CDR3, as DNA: TGTGCCTGGAGTATAAACACCAATCAGCCCCAGCATTTT. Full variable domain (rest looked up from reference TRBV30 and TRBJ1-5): SQTIHQWPATLVQPVGSPLSLECTVEGTSNPNLYWYRQAAGRGLQLLFYSVGIGQISSEVPQNLSASRPQDRQFILSSKKLLLSDSGFYLCAWSINTNQPQHFGDGTRLSIL.

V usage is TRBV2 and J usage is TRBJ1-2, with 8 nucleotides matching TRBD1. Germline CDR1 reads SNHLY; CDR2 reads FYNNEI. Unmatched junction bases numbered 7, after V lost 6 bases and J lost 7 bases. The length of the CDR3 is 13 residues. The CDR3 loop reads CASRGQGAVGYTF. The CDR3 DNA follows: TGTGCCAGCAGGGGTCAGGGGGCGGTTGGCTACACCTTC.

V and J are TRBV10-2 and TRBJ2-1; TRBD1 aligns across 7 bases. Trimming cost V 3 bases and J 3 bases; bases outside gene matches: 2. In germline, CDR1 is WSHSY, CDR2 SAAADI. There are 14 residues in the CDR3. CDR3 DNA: TGCGCCAGCAGTGAAGGGACAGTCTACAATGAGCAGTTCTTC. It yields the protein CASSEGTVYNEQFF.

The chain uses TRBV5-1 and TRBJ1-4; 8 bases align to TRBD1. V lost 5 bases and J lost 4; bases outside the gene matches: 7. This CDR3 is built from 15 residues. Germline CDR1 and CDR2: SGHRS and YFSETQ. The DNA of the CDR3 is TGCGCCAGCAGTGGACAGGGCAGGGATAATGAAAAACTGTTTTTT. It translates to CASSGQGRDNEKLFF.

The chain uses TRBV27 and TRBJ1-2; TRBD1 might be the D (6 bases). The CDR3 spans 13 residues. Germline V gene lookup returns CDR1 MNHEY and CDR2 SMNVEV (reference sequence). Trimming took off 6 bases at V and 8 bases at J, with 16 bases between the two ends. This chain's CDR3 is CASSRRGAEGYTF. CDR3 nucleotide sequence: TGTGCCAGCAGCCGCAGGGGAGCGGAAGGCTACACCTTC.

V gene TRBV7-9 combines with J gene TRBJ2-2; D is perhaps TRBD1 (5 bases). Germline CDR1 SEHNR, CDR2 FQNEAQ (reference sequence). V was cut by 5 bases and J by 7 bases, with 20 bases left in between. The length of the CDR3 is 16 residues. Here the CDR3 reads CASSQYLFEGVGELFF. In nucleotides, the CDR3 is TGTGCCAGCAGCCAATATCTTTTTGAAGGGGTCGGGGAGCTGTTTTTT. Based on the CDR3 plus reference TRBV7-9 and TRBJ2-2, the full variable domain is DTGVSQNPRHKITKRGQNVTFRCDPISEHNRLYWYRQTLGQGPEFLTYFQNEAQLEKSRLLSDRFSAERPKGSFSTLEIQRTEQGDSAMYLCASSQYLFEGVGELFFGEGSRLTVL.

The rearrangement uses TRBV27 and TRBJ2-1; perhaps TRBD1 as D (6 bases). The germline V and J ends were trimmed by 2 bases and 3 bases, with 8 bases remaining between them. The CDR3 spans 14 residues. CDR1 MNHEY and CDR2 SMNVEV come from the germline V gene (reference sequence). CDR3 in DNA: TGTGCCAGCAGTTTAAGGGACAACTACAATGAGCAGTTCTTC. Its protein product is CASSLRDNYNEQFF.

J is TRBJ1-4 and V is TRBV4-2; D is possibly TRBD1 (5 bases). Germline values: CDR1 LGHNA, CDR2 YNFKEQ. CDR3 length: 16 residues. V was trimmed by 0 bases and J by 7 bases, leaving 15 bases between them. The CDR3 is CASSQDGDSRSEKLFF. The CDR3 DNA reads TGTGCCAGCAGCCAAGACGGGGACTCCCGGAGTGAAAAACTGTTTTTT.

The CDR3 loop reads CATSDRPVYREGNQPQHF. The CDR3 DNA follows: TGTGCCACCAGTGACCGCCCCGTCTACAGGGAAGGCAATCAGCCCCAGCATTTT. The V call is TRBV24-1, the J call TRBJ1-5; maybe TRBD1 (6 bases). Germline assignment: CDR1 KGHDR and CDR2 SFDVKD. Trimming pared 4 bases from V and 2 bases from J, leaving 20 bases between. This CDR3 contains 18 residues.

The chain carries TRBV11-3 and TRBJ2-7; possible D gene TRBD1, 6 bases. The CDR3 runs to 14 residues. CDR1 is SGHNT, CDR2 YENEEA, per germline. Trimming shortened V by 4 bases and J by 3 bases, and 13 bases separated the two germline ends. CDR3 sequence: CASSSRVRGYEQYF. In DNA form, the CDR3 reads TGTGCCAGCAGCTCACGGGTCAGGGGCTACGAGCAGTACTTC. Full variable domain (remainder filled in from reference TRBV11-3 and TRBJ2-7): EAGVVQSPRYKIIEKKQPVAFWCNPISGHNTLYWYLQNLGQGPELLIRYENEEAVDDSQLPKDRFSAERLKGVDSTLKIQPAELGDSAVYLCASSSRVRGYEQYFGPGTRLTVT.

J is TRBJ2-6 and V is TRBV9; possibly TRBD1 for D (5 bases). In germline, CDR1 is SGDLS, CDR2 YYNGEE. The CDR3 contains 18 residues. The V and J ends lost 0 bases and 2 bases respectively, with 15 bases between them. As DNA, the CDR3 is TGTGCCAGCAGCGTAGGGCTAGGGGATCAGGCTGGGGCCAACGTCCTGACTTTC. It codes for CASSVGLGDQAGANVLTF. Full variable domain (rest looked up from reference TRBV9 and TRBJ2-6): DSGVTQTPKHLITATGQRVTLRCSPRSGDLSVYWYQQSLDQGLQFLIQYYNGEERAKGNILERFSAQQFPDLHSELNLSSLELGDSALYFCASSVGLGDQAGANVLTFGAGSRLTVL.

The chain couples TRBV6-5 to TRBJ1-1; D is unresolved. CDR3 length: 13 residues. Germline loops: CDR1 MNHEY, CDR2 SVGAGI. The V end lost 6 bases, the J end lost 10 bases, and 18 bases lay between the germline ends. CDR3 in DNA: TGTGCCAGCAGGGCGACCGTGGACGGAGGAGCTTTCTTT. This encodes CASRATVDGGAFF.

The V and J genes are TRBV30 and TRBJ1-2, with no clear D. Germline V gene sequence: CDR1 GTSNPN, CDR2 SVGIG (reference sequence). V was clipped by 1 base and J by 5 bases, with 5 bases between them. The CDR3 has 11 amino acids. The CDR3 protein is CAWSDGYGYTF. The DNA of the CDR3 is TGTGCCTGGAGTGACGGGTATGGCTACACCTTC.

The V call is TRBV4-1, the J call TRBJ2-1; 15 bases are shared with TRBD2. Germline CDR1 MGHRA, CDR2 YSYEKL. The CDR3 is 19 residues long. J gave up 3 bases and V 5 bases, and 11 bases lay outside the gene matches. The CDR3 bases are TGCGCCAGCAGCACGAGTAGGACTAGCGGGGGGGCCGTCTACAATGAGCAGTTCTTC. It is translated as CASSTSRTSGGAVYNEQFF.

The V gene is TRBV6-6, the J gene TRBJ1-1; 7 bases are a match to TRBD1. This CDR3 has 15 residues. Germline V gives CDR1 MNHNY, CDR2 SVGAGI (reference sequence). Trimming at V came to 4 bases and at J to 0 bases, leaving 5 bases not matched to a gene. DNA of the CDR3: TGTGCCAGCAGTTCCCAGGGGGATCTGAACACTGAAGCTTTCTTT. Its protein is CASSSQGDLNTEAFF.

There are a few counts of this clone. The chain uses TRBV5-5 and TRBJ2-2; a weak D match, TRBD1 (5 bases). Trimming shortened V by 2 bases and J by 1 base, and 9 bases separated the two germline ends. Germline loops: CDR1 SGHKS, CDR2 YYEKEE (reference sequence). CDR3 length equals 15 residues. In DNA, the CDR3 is TGTGCCAGCAGCTTTGGGCAGGGGAACACCGGGGAGCTGTTTTTT. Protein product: CASSFGQGNTGELFF.

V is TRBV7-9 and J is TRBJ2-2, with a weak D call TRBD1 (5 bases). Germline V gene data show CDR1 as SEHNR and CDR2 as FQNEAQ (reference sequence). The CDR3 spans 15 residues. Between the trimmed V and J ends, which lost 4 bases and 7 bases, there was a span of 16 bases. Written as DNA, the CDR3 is TGTGCCAGCAGCTCGCCGACTCAGGGTAACGGGGAGCTGTTTTTT. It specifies CASSSPTQGNGELFF.

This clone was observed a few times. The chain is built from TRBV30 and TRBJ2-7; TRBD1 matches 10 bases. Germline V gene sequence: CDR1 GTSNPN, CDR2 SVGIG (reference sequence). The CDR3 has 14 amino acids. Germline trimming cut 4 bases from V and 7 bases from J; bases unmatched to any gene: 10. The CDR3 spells CAWTTGQGGWEQYF. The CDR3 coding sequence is TGTGCCTGGACTACAGGACAGGGGGGATGGGAGCAGTACTTC.

This chain's CDR3 is CASSLGSGRVQETQYF. CDR3 bases: TGTGCCAGCAGTTTGGGGTCAGGGAGGGTGCAAGAGACCCAGTACTTC. The chain is built from TRBV27 and TRBJ2-5, with 7 positions matching TRBD2. The CDR3 has 16 residues. In germline, CDR1 is MNHEY, CDR2 SMNVEV (reference sequence). Unmatched junction bases numbered 9, after V lost 3 bases and J lost 2 bases.

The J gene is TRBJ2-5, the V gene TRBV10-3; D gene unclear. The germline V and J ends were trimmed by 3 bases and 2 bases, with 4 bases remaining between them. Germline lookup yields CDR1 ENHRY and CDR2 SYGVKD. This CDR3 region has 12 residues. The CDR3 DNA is TGTGCCATCAGTGATCTTCAAGAGACCCAGTACTTC. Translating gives CAISDLQETQYF.

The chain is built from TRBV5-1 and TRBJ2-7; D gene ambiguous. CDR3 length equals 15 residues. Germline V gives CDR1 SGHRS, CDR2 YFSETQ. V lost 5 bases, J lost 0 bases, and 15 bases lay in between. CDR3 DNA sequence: TGCGCCAGCAGTCCCCGCGGTGTGAGCTCCTACGAGCAGTACTTC. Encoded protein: CASSPRGVSSYEQYF.

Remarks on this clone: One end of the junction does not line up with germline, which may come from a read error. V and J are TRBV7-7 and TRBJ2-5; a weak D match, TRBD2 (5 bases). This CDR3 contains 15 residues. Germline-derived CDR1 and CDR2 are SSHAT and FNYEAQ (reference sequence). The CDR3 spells CASRQTGSSGETQYF. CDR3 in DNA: TGTGCTAGCAGACAAACCGGGTCCTCGGGGGAGACCCAGTACTTC.

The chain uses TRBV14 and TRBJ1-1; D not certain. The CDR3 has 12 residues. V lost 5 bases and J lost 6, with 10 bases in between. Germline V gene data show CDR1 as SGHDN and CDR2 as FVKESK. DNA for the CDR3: TGTGCCAGCAGCTTTGCGGCGGCTGAAGCTTTCTTT. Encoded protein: CASSFAAAEAFF.

Here the CDR3 reads CASGTSNSPLHF. The CDR3 DNA is TGTGCTAGCGGGACATCTAATTCACCCCTCCACTTT. The V gene is TRBV12-5, the J gene TRBJ1-6; TRBD1 is a possible D gene (6 bases). The CDR3 consists of 12 residues. Germline CDR1 reads LGHNT; CDR2 reads FRNRAP. V gave up 9 bases and J gave up 6 bases, with 9 bases separating them.

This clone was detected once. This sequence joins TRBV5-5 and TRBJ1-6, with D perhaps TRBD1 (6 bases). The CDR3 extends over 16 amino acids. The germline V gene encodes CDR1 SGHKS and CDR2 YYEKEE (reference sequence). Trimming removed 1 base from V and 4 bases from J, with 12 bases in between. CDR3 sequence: CASSLMGAGYNSPLHF. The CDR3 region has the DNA TGTGCCAGCAGCTTGATGGGGGCAGGATATAATTCACCCCTCCACTTT.